Shown below are 14 T cell receptor beta chains from a single sample sequenced in a study of T cell responses to AZD1222 COVID-19 vaccine. Using immunoSEQ multiplex PCR, the repertoire was profiled, and TCRdb retains in-frame clones only, with some absent. The sample includes 130,000 or so clones, 93% of them seen just once. Specimen: peripheral blood, collected on day 0 of AZD1222 vaccination. The receptors come from an adult in good health.

The chain joins TRBV27 to TRBJ2-7, with TRBD2 matching 9 bases. Looked up from germline, CDR1 is MNHEY and CDR2 is SMNVEV (reference sequence). The CDR3 sequence is 14 residues long. Trimming cost V 3 bases and J 6 bases; bases outside gene matches: 6. The CDR3 sequence is CASSFGLAGFEQYF. The CDR3 region has the DNA TGTGCCAGCAGTTTTGGTCTAGCGGGATTCGAGCAGTACTTC.

The V call is TRBV4-1, the J call TRBJ1-4; 8 bases fit TRBD1. Germline CDR1 reads MGHRA; CDR2 reads YSYEKL. The CDR3 extends over 16 amino acids. V was pared by 5 bases and J by 5 bases, with 10 bases of the junction left unmatched. CDR3: CASSYTGGTSNEKLFF. CDR3 nucleotides: TGCGCCAGCAGCTACACAGGGGGAACTTCGAATGAAAAACTGTTTTTT.

This clone has only one observation. This chain connects TRBV27 to TRBJ1-2, with 8 nucleotides matching TRBD1. V was pared by 6 bases and J by 4 bases, with 10 bases of the junction left unmatched. The CDR3 spans 15 residues. Germline CDR1 reads MNHEY; CDR2 reads SMNVEV (reference sequence). CDR3 sequence: CASRPSAGGGYGYTF. CDR3 nucleotides: TGTGCCAGCAGACCTTCGGCAGGGGGCGGCTATGGCTACACCTTC.

The chain uses TRBV18 and TRBJ2-5; D unresolved. V was shortened by 3 bases and J by 5 bases, with 19 bases between the two germline ends. CDR3 length: 16 residues. Germline lookup yields CDR1 KGHSH and CDR2 LQKENI. CDR3 coding DNA: TGTGCCAGCTCACCTGCCAGGAGCCTAATTTCGGAGACCCAGTACTTC. It yields the protein CASSPARSLISETQYF.

This clone came up once. The V and J genes are TRBV28 and TRBJ2-7; 9 bases are a match to TRBD1. The ends lost 5 bases at V and 7 bases at J; junction bases unmatched: 9. This CDR3 is built from 14 residues. CDR1 is MDHEN, CDR2 SYDVKM, per germline. This CDR3 is CASSGLDRGREQYF. As DNA, the CDR3 is TGTGCCAGCAGTGGCCTGGACAGGGGACGGGAGCAGTACTTC.

The V call is TRBV12-3 or TRBV12-4, the J call TRBJ2-7; D remains unclear. Trimming took 5 bases from V and 3 from J, leaving 11 bases between them. The CDR3 extends over 13 amino acids. CDR3 residues: CASSAVSIYEQYF. CDR3 sequence (DNA): TGTGCCAGCAGTGCCGTATCTATCTACGAGCAGTACTTC.

The rearrangement links TRBV28 to TRBJ1-1; D may be TRBD1 (6 bases). The germline V gene has CDR1 MDHEN and CDR2 SYDVKM. The V end was cut by 4 bases, the J end by 0 bases, with 15 bases between. The CDR3 is made up of 16 amino acids. This CDR3 is CASSSPMGAMNTEAFF. CDR3 coding DNA: TGTGCCAGCAGTTCCCCCATGGGGGCAATGAACACTGAAGCTTTCTTT.

The chain employs TRBV9 and TRBJ1-2; D uncertain. The CDR3 runs to 16 residues. Germline V lookup: CDR1 SGDLS, CDR2 YYNGEE. Trimming stripped 4 bases from V and 5 bases from J, with 21 bases between. Here the CDR3 reads CASSPYDGDDPYGYTF. DNA of the CDR3: TGTGCCAGCAGCCCCTATGACGGAGACGATCCTTATGGCTACACCTTC. Complete variable domain (other parts from reference TRBV9 and TRBJ1-2): DSGVTQTPKHLITATGQRVTLRCSPRSGDLSVYWYQQSLDQGLQFLIQYYNGEERAKGNILERFSAQQFPDLHSELNLSSLELGDSALYFCASSPYDGDDPYGYTFGSGTRLTVV.

The chain couples TRBV28 to TRBJ2-5; D ambiguous. This CDR3 has 12 amino acids. V was clipped by 5 bases and J by 5 bases, with 9 bases between them. Looked up from germline, CDR1 is MDHEN and CDR2 is SYDVKM. For the CDR3, the DNA is TGTGCCAGCAGTGTCTTAATTGAGACCCAGTACTTC. Encoded protein: CASSVLIETQYF. The full variable domain, completed using reference TRBV28 and TRBJ2-5, is DVKVTQSSRYLVKRTGEKVFLECVQDMDHENMFWYRQDPGLGLRLIYFSYDVKMKEKGDIPEGYSVSREKKERFSLILESASTNQTSMYLCASSVLIETQYFGPGTRLLVL.

The CDR3 reads CASSPQRLWHTGELFF. CDR3 bases: TGTGCCAGCAGCCCCCAGAGGCTCTGGCACACCGGGGAGCTGTTTTTT. The rearrangement joins TRBV7-9 to TRBJ2-2; D not certain. The V end was cut by 5 bases, the J end by 3 bases, with 16 bases between. Germline V CDR1 and CDR2: SEHNR, FQNEAQ (reference sequence). The CDR3 length is 16 residues.

CDR3 nucleotides: TGTGCCAGCAGCGAAGATAAGTTGGTAAACACTGAAGCTTTCTTT. Protein: CASSEDKLVNTEAFF. The genes are TRBV21-1 and TRBJ1-1. TRBV21-1 is recorded as a pseudogene. This CDR3 spans 15 amino acids.

This chain connects TRBV4-3 to TRBJ2-3, with D perhaps matching TRBD2 (5 bases). Germline loops: CDR1 LGHNA, CDR2 YSLEER. V lost 0 bases to trimming and J lost 0 bases, with 7 bases between them. The CDR3 is 15 amino acids. The CDR3 DNA reads as TGCGCCAGCAGCCAAGAATGGACTAGCACAGATACGCAGTATTTT. This translates into CASSQEWTSTDTQYF.

The chain couples TRBV5-4 to TRBJ2-3; D uncertain. V shed 4 bases and J shed 6 bases, with 18 bases lying between them. The CDR3 is 15 residues long. CDR1 and CDR2 (germline): SGHNT, YYREEE (reference sequence). In DNA form, the CDR3 reads TGTGCCAGCAGCCCAGATGGACCTCAGGTCGATACGCAGTATTTT. This encodes CASSPDGPQVDTQYF.

This clone appeared a single time. The chain joins TRBV6-5 to TRBJ1-3; unclear D gene. V gave up 7 bases and J gave up 0 bases, with 7 bases separating them. CDR1 and CDR2 from the germline V gene are MNHEY and SVGAGI. CDR3 length equals 13 residues. The CDR3 bases are TGTGCCAGCAACGATCCCTCTGGAAACACCATATATTTT. The encoded protein is CASNDPSGNTIYF.